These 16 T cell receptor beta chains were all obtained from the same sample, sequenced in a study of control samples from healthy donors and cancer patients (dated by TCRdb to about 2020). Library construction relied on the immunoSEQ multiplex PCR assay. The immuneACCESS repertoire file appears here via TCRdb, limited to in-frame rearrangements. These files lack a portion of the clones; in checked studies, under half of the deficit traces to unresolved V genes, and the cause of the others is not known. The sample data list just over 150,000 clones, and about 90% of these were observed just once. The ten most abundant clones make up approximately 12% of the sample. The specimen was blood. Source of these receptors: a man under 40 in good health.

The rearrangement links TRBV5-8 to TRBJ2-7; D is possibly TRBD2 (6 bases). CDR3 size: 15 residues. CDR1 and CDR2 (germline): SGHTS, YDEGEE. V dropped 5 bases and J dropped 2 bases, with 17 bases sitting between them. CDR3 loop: CASRRLPGEAYEQYF. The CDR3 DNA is TGTGCCAGCAGGAGACTCCCGGGAGAAGCCTACGAGCAGTACTTC.

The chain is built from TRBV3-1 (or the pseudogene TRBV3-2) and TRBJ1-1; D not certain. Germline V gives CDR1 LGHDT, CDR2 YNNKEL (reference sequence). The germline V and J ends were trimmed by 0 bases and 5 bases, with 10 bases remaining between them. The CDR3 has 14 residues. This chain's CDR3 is CASSQDRVLTEAFF. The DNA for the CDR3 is TGTGCCAGCAGCCAAGATAGGGTGTTGACTGAAGCTTTCTTT.

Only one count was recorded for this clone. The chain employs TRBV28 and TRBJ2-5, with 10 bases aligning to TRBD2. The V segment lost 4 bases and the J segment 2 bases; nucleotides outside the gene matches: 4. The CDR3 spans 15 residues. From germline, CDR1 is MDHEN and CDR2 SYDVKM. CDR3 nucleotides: TGTGCCAGCAGTTCCTTAGCGGGGGGACAAGAGACCCAGTACTTC. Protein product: CASSSLAGGQETQYF. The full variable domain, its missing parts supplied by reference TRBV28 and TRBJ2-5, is DVKVTQSSRYLVKRTGEKVFLECVQDMDHENMFWYRQDPGLGLRLIYFSYDVKMKEKGDIPEGYSVSREKKERFSLILESASTNQTSMYLCASSSLAGGQETQYFGPGTRLLVL.

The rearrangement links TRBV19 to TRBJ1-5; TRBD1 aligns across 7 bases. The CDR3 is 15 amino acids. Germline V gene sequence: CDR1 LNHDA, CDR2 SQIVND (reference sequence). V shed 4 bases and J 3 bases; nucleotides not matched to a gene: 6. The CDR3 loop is CASSSGTVINQPQHF. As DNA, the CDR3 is TGTGCCAGTAGTAGCGGGACAGTAATCAATCAGCCCCAGCATTTT.

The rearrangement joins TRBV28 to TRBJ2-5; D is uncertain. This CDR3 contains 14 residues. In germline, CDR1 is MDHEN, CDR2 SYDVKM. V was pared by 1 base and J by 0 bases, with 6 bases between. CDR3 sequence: CASSLLENQETQYF. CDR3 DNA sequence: TGTGCCAGCAGTTTATTAGAAAACCAAGAGACCCAGTACTTC.

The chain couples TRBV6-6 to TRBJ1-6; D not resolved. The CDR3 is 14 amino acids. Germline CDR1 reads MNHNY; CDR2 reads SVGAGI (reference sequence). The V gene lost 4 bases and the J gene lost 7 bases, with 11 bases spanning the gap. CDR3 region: CASSFPLENSPLHF. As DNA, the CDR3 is TGTGCCAGCAGTTTCCCCCTGGAGAATTCACCCCTCCACTTT.

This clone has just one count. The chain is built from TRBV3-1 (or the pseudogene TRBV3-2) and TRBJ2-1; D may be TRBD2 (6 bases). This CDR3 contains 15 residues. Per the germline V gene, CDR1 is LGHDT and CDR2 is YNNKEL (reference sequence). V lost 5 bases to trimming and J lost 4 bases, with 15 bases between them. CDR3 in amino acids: CASSSSVATYNEQFF. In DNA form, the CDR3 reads TGTGCCAGCAGCTCTAGCGTTGCGACTTACAATGAGCAGTTCTTC.

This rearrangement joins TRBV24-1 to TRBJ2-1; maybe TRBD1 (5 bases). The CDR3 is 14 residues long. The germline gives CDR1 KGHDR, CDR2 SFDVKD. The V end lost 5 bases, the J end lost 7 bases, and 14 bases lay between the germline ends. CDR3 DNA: TGTGCCACCAGTGGGTTAATCACAGGAAATGAGCAGTTCTTC. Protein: CATSGLITGNEQFF.

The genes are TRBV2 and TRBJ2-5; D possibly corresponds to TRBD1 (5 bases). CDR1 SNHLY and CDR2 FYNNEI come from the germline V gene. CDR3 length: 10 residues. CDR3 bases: TGTGCTCTCAGGGTAGAGACCCAGTACTTC. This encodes CALRVETQYF.

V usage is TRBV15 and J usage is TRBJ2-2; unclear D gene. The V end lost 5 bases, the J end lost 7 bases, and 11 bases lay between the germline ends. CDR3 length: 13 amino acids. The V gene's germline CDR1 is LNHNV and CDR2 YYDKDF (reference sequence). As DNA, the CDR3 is TGTGCCACCAGCCCCGAACAGCGCGGGGAGCTGTTTTTT. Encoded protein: CATSPEQRGELFF.

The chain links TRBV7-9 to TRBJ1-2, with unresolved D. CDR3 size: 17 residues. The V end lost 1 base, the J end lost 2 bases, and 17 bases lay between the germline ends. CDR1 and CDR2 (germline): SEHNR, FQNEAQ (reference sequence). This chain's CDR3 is CASSLGGNPGVNYGYTF. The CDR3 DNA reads TGTGCCAGCAGCTTAGGTGGTAACCCAGGAGTAAACTATGGCTACACCTTC.

The CDR3 bases are TGTGCCAGCAGCCGAGAGAGTATCTCAGGGAACCCAGCAAATCAGCCCCAGCATTTT. The encoded protein is CASSRESISGNPANQPQHF. This rearrangement joins TRBV5-8 to TRBJ1-5; perhaps TRBD1 as D (5 bases). The germline gives CDR1 SGHTS, CDR2 YDEGEE. V lost 4 bases to trimming and J lost 4 bases, with 27 bases between them. The CDR3 loop spans 19 amino acids.

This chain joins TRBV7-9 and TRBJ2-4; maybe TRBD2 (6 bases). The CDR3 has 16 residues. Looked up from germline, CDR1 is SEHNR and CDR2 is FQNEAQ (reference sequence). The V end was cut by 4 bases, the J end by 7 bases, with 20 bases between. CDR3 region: CASSSSGVAGANIQYF. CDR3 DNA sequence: TGTGCCAGCAGCTCCTCGGGGGTAGCTGGTGCGAACATTCAGTACTTC.

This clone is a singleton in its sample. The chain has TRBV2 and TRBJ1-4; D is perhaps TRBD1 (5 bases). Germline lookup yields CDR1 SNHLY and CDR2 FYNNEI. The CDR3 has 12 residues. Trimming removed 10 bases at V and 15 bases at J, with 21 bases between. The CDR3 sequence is CATRRGGHTVFF. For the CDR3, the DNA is TGTGCCACCCGGCGGGGCGGGCACACCGTGTTTTTT.

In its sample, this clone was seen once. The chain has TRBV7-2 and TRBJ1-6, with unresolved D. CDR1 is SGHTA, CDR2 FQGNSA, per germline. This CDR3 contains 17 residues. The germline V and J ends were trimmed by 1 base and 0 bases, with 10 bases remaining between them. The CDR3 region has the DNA TGTGCCAGCAGCTTAGTAGGAGCCGGCTCCTATAATTCACCCCTCCACTTT. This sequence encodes CASSLVGAGSYNSPLHF.

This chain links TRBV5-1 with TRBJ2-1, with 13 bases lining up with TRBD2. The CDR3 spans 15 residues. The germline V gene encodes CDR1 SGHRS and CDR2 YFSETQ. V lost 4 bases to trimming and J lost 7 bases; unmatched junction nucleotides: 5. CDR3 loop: CASSEWTSGGNEQFF. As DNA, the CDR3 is TGCGCCAGCAGCGAATGGACTAGCGGGGGTAATGAGCAGTTCTTC.